What follows are 15 T cell receptor beta chains derived from one specimen sequenced in a study of T cell repertoires in cytomegalovirus infection. The antigens these receptors bind are not known. Via MiXCR, TCRdb re-called the reads, giving one row per CDR3 protein. Among 370,000 or so distinct CDR3 sequences listed, roughly a third were seen once. The input for sequencing was cultured PBMCs, taken from culture after CMV antigen stimulation. Receptor source: a human donor in good health (CMV status not recorded). Some clones in this sample may be carry-over from other donors' samples.

This clonotype occurred a few times. The rearrangement joins TRBV14 to TRBJ1-1, with D tentatively TRBD1 (5 bases). There are 14 residues in the CDR3. The V gene lost 2 bases and the J gene lost 6 bases, with 13 bases spanning the gap. Germline-derived CDR1 and CDR2 are SGHDN and FVKESK. The CDR3 DNA reads TGTGCCAGCAGCCAATATCAAAGGGGCGCTGAAGCTTTCTTT. Its protein product is CASSQYQRGAEAFF.

CDR3 region: CASSLSGLAGALDTQYF. The DNA of the CDR3 is TGTGCCAGCAGCTTATCAGGACTAGCGGGAGCATTAGATACGCAGTATTTT. The chain recombines TRBV7-2 with TRBJ2-3; 13 nucleotides line up with TRBD2. The germline gives CDR1 SGHTA, CDR2 FQGNSA. The CDR3 length is 17 residues. Trimming at V came to 2 bases and at J to 5 bases, leaving 7 bases not matched to a gene.

With respect to this clonotype: The junction differs from germline at one of its ends, possibly a read error. This chain joins TRBV7-2 and TRBJ2-5; 8 nucleotides match TRBD1. The CDR3 has 14 amino acids. The germline V gene has CDR1 SGHTA and CDR2 FQGNSA. The CDR3 sequence is CASSHDRGWETLYF. The CDR3 coding sequence is TGTGCCAGCAGCCACGACAGGGGCTGGGAGACCCTGTACTTC.

The V and J genes are TRBV7-2 and TRBJ2-7; 8 bases fit TRBD2. Germline trimming cut 1 base from V and 3 bases from J; bases unmatched to any gene: 2. Germline-derived CDR1 and CDR2 are SGHTA and FQGNSA. The CDR3 spans 14 residues. CDR3 amino acids: CASSLGRGVYEQYF. The DNA for the CDR3 is TGTGCCAGCAGCTTAGGGCGGGGGGTCTACGAGCAGTACTTC.

This clonotype came up a few times. The rearrangement links TRBV7-9 to TRBJ2-7; D gene unclear. The CDR3 runs to 14 residues. V shed 5 bases and J shed 5 bases, with 16 bases lying between them. Per the germline V gene, CDR1 is SEHNR and CDR2 is FQNEAQ (reference sequence). The CDR3: CASSPRNYEDEQYF. CDR3 sequence (DNA): TGTGCCAGCAGCCCCCGGAACTACGAAGACGAGCAGTACTTC. Full variable domain (outside the CDR3, taken from reference TRBV7-9 and TRBJ2-7): DTGVSQNPRHKITKRGQNVTFRCDPISEHNRLYWYRQTLGQGPEFLTYFQNEAQLEKSRLLSDRFSAERPKGSFSTLEIQRTEQGDSAMYLCASSPRNYEDEQYFGPGTRLTVT.

The chain couples TRBV20-1 to TRBJ2-1; the D gene is possibly TRBD2 (5 bases). In germline, CDR1 is DFQATT, CDR2 SNEGSKA (reference sequence). Between the trimmed V and J ends, which lost 0 bases and 6 bases, there was a span of 12 bases. CDR3 length equals 14 residues. The CDR3: CSARDSASSNEQFF. In DNA form, the CDR3 reads TGCAGTGCTAGAGATTCGGCTAGCAGCAATGAGCAGTTCTTC.

The gene calls are TRBV4-1 and TRBJ1-5; 11 nucleotides match TRBD1. After removal of 6 bases from V and 6 bases from J, the junction contained 4 bases not matched to a gene. Germline loops: CDR1 MGHRA, CDR2 YSYEKL. The CDR3 loop spans 14 amino acids. The CDR3 DNA reads as TGCGCCAGCAGTCTAGGACAGGGGGCTCAGCCCCAGCATTTT. Protein product: CASSLGQGAQPQHF.

In this sample, this clonotype turned up a few times. The chain has TRBV7-2 and TRBJ2-3; TRBD2 aligns across 10 bases. The CDR3 length is 16 residues. J lost 1 base, V lost 5 bases, and 6 bases had no gene match. Per germline, CDR1 SGHTA and CDR2 FQGNSA. The CDR3 loop is CASSPKRGGGTDTQYF. CDR3 sequence (DNA): TGTGCCAGCAGCCCAAAGCGGGGGGGGGGCACAGATACGCAGTATTTT.

This clonotype was detected only a few times. The chain combines TRBV12-3 or TRBV12-4 with TRBJ1-1; D not certain. The CDR3 is 17 amino acids. V was pared by 0 bases and J by 1 base, with 15 bases between. The CDR3 protein is CASSLAFRRFRNTEAFF. As DNA, the CDR3 is TGTGCCAGCAGTTTAGCCTTTCGACGTTTCAGGAACACTGAAGCTTTCTTT.

The genes are TRBV20-1 and TRBJ2-7; D might be TRBD2 (6 bases). Germline CDR1 reads DFQATT; CDR2 reads SNEGSKA (reference sequence). The CDR3 covers 16 residues. V dropped 6 bases and J dropped 5 bases, with 26 bases sitting between them. CDR3 coding DNA: TGCAGTGCCCCGTTGGGCGGGAAACCCATCGGAAACGAGCAGTACTTC. It specifies CSAPLGGKPIGNEQYF.

This chain joins TRBV20-1 and TRBJ1-2, with D unresolved. Trimming cost V 2 bases and J 5 bases, with 12 bases left between them. The CDR3 has 13 residues. Germline lookup yields CDR1 DFQATT and CDR2 SNEGSKA (reference sequence). The CDR3 reads CSARSPPEYGYTF. The CDR3 DNA sequence: TGCAGTGCTAGATCCCCCCCAGAGTATGGCTACACCTTC.

This chain links TRBV7-8 with TRBJ1-4; perhaps TRBD1 as D (6 bases). The CDR3 spans 14 residues. The germline V gene encodes CDR1 SGHVS and CDR2 FQNEAQ. Trimming removed 1 base at V and 5 bases at J, with 8 bases between. The DNA for the CDR3 is TGTGCCAGCAGCTTAGAGAGGGGGAATGAAAAACTGTTTTTT. Encoded protein: CASSLERGNEKLFF.

The genes are TRBV18 and TRBJ2-6; 9 bases map to TRBD1. Germline V lookup: CDR1 KGHSH, CDR2 LQKENI. The CDR3 is 18 residues long. Trimming cost V 3 bases and J 3 bases; bases outside gene matches: 9. The CDR3 nucleotides read TGTGCCAGCTCACCCGGACAGGGGCTTGGTTTTGGGGCCAACGTCCTGACTTTC. This codes for CASSPGQGLGFGANVLTF.

This clonotype came up a few times. The chain joins TRBV20-1 to TRBJ2-3; TRBD2 is a possible D gene (7 bases). This CDR3 has 17 amino acids. The germline gives CDR1 DFQATT, CDR2 SNEGSKA (reference sequence). The ends were cut back, 3 bases at V and 7 bases at J, with 26 bases in the middle. The CDR3 bases are TGCAGTGCTAGTAGGGGGAGGGCCCTCGTAGCACGCAATACGCAGTATTTT. Translation gives CSASRGRALVARNTQYF.

The chain employs TRBV6-1 and TRBJ1-1; 8 bases fit TRBD1. Per the germline V gene, CDR1 is MNHNS and CDR2 is SASEGT. The CDR3 runs to 13 residues. CDR3 amino acids: CAGQGSMNTEAFF. In DNA, the CDR3 is TGTGCTGGACAGGGTAGTATGAACACTGAAGCTTTCTTT.